The 22 T cell receptor beta chains presented below share a single source sample, sequenced in a study of blood T cell repertoires in COVID-19. Libraries were prepared by immunoSEQ multiplex PCR; TCRdb keeps only in-frame clonotypes and omits some of them. The sample has around 52,000 clones, over 85% seen once. What was sequenced was peripheral blood. Every receptor here comes from an elderly woman with acute or convalescent COVID-19.

The rearrangement joins TRBV3-1 (or the pseudogene TRBV3-2) to TRBJ1-2; tentative D call: TRBD1 (5 bases). The CDR3 totals 12 residues. With 8 bases removed from V and 7 bases from J, the gap between germline ends came to 14 bases. In germline, CDR1 is LGHDT, CDR2 YNNKEL (reference sequence). The CDR3 reads CASRGFDAGYTF. CDR3 coding DNA: TGTGCCAGCCGGGGGTTCGACGCTGGCTACACCTTC.

The CDR3 spells CASSLPGASDTQYF. CDR3 nucleotide sequence: TGTGCCAGCAGCTTGCCAGGGGCATCGGATACGCAGTATTTT. The chain couples TRBV5-6 to TRBJ2-3, with D maybe TRBD1 (6 bases). Germline loops: CDR1 SGHDT, CDR2 YYEEEE. The ends were cut back, 1 base at V and 6 bases at J, with 12 bases in the middle. The CDR3 sequence is 14 residues long.

J is TRBJ1-5 and V is TRBV19, with 8 bases lining up with TRBD1. J lost 0 bases, V lost 7 bases, and 8 bases had no gene match. Per the germline V gene, CDR1 is LNHDA and CDR2 is SQIVND (reference sequence). The CDR3 is 16 residues long. The CDR3 region is CASTSGQAISNQPQHF. CDR3 DNA sequence: TGTGCCAGTACCTCGGGACAGGCGATTAGCAATCAGCCCCAGCATTTT.

This sequence joins TRBV5-1 and TRBJ2-5, with D hard to call. Per the germline V gene, CDR1 is SGHRS and CDR2 is YFSETQ. This CDR3 contains 13 residues. Trimming shortened V by 1 base and J by 2 bases, and 6 bases separated the two germline ends. The CDR3, as DNA: TGCGCCAGCAGCTTGCCCCCTCAAGAGACCCAGTACTTC. This encodes CASSLPPQETQYF.

V is TRBV5-4 and J is TRBJ2-5, with 9 bases fitting TRBD2. The germline gives CDR1 SGHNT, CDR2 YYREEE (reference sequence). CDR3 size: 16 residues. The V gene end was trimmed by 4 bases and the J gene end by 5 bases; junction bases not matched to a gene: 12. Here the CDR3 DNA reads TGTGCCAGCAGCCCGGGCTTGCGGGGGGGCTCGGAGACCCAGTACTTC. This sequence encodes CASSPGLRGGSETQYF.

This chain connects TRBV5-1 to TRBJ2-2; 11 nucleotides match TRBD2. The CDR3 is 17 amino acids. Germline values: CDR1 SGHRS, CDR2 YFSETQ. Trimming removed 5 bases from V and 2 bases from J; junction bases left unmatched: 8. The CDR3 spells CASRQRLAGLNTGELFF. DNA for the CDR3: TGCGCCAGCAGACAAAGACTAGCGGGACTCAACACCGGGGAGCTGTTTTTT.

The chain couples TRBV28 to TRBJ2-3; 7 bases line up with TRBD1. From germline, CDR1 is MDHEN and CDR2 SYDVKM. V trimming: 5 bases; J trimming: 5 bases; junction bases outside the gene matches: 7. The length of the CDR3 is 14 residues. The CDR3 loop is CASSTWTGQDTQYF. The CDR3 DNA is TGTGCCAGCAGTACTTGGACAGGACAAGATACGCAGTATTTT.

This clone was seen once. The chain uses TRBV18 and TRBJ2-7; D perhaps matches TRBD2 (5 bases). Germline CDR1 KGHSH, CDR2 LQKENI. Trimming left V 3 bases short and J 3 bases short, with 9 bases between. The CDR3 consists of 13 residues. As DNA, the CDR3 is TGTGCCAGCTCACCGGAGGAAGGCTACGAGCAGTACTTC. It specifies CASSPEEGYEQYF. The variable domain in full, with the rest retrieved from reference TRBV18 and TRBJ2-7, is NAGVMQNPRHLVRRRGQEARLRCSPMKGHSHVYWYRQLPEEGLKFMVYLQKENIIDESGMPKERFSAEFPKEGPSILRIQQVVRGDSAAYFCASSPEEGYEQYFGPGTRLTVT.

The rearrangement links TRBV19 to TRBJ1-5; D is possibly TRBD1 (5 bases). This CDR3 has 16 residues. The germline V gene encodes CDR1 LNHDA and CDR2 SQIVND (reference sequence). V was cut by 3 bases and J by 5 bases, with 17 bases left in between. CDR3 sequence reads: CASSILGEGTDQPQHF. CDR3 coding DNA: TGTGCCAGTAGTATTTTAGGGGAGGGGACCGATCAGCCCCAGCATTTT.

The CDR3 nucleotides read TGTGCCAGCAGCTTAGACAGGACCTACGAGCAGTACTTC. It is translated as CASSLDRTYEQYF. The chain employs TRBV7-9 and TRBJ2-7; D may be TRBD1 (5 bases). This CDR3 is built from 13 residues. V lost 1 base, J lost 2 bases, and 6 bases lay in between. CDR1 is SEHNR and CDR2 is FQNEAQ in the germline V gene (reference sequence).

This chain uses TRBV7-2 with TRBJ1-3; 8 bases align to TRBD1. The J segment lost 4 bases and the V segment lost 0 bases, leaving 5 bases of the junction unmatched. Looked up from germline, CDR1 is SGHTA and CDR2 is FQGNSA. The CDR3 consists of 16 residues. The CDR3 DNA reads as TGTGCCAGCAGCTTAGCCCGGGGACAGGACGGAAACACCATATATTTT. Its translation is CASSLARGQDGNTIYF.

The rearrangement links TRBV5-1 to TRBJ1-1, with D tentatively TRBD1 (6 bases). Germline CDR1 SGHRS, CDR2 YFSETQ. CDR3 length: 14 amino acids. Trimming took 2 bases from V and 0 from J, leaving 8 bases between them. The CDR3 DNA is TGCGCCAGCAGCTTAACAGGGATGAACACTGAAGCTTTCTTT. Protein: CASSLTGMNTEAFF.

The rearrangement uses TRBV5-1 and TRBJ2-7, with 9 bases aligning to TRBD2. The length of the CDR3 is 14 residues. J gave up 2 bases and V 3 bases, and 3 bases lay outside the gene matches. The germline gives CDR1 SGHRS, CDR2 YFSETQ. Written as DNA, the CDR3 is TGCGCCAGCAGCTACAGCGGGGGGACCTACGAGCAGTACTTC. The encoded protein is CASSYSGGTYEQYF.

This clone was observed many times. V usage is TRBV7-9 and J usage is TRBJ2-7; tentatively, D is TRBD2 (5 bases). Germline CDR1 reads SEHNR; CDR2 reads FQNEAQ (reference sequence). The CDR3 is made up of 11 amino acids. V was shortened by 10 bases and J by 5 bases, with 12 bases between the two germline ends. The CDR3 nucleotides are TGTGCCACGAGGGTGGCGGACGAGCAGTACTTC. It yields the protein CATRVADEQYF.

The V call is TRBV2, the J call TRBJ1-2, with D possibly TRBD1 on 5 matching bases. CDR1 is SNHLY, CDR2 FYNNEI, per germline. The CDR3 consists of 13 residues. The V end lost 7 bases, the J end lost 6 bases, and 15 bases lay between the germline ends. CDR3 bases: TGTGCCAGCAACCCCGACAGTTTAAATGGCTACACCTTC. It codes for CASNPDSLNGYTF.

The V gene is TRBV7-2, the J gene TRBJ2-6; the match to TRBD2 covers 8 bases. V was clipped by 5 bases and J by 0 bases; unmatched bases: 9. The CDR3 runs to 18 residues. The germline V gene encodes CDR1 SGHTA and CDR2 FQGNSA. The CDR3 region has the DNA TGTGCCAGCAGCCGTCTAGCGGGCGTTACCTCTGGGGCCAACGTCCTGACTTTC. Its translation: CASSRLAGVTSGANVLTF.

The chain has TRBV28 and TRBJ2-5; the match to TRBD2 covers 10 bases. CDR1 MDHEN and CDR2 SYDVKM come from the germline V gene. Trimming at V came to 3 bases and at J to 2 bases, leaving 9 bases not matched to a gene. The CDR3 sequence is 17 residues long. The CDR3 loop reads CASSLARAGGTQETQYF. The DNA of the CDR3 is TGTGCCAGCAGTTTGGCGCGAGCGGGGGGGACACAAGAGACCCAGTACTTC.

The chain recombines TRBV6-4 with TRBJ2-1; TRBD2 matches 15 bases. Per germline, CDR1 MRHNA and CDR2 SNTAGT. The CDR3 runs 13 residues. Unmatched junction bases numbered 4, after V lost 7 bases and J lost 12 bases. CDR3: CASTGLAGGRQFF. The CDR3 nucleotides are TGTGCCAGCACTGGACTAGCGGGGGGGAGGCAGTTCTTC.

V is TRBV5-6 and J is TRBJ2-1; D gene uncertain. The germline V and J ends were trimmed by 3 bases and 9 bases, with 13 bases remaining between them. Per the germline V gene, CDR1 is SGHDT and CDR2 is YYEEEE. The CDR3 consists of 13 residues. In nucleotides, the CDR3 is TGTGCCAGCAGCTACTTCCGGGTGGCTGAGCAGTTCTTC. Its translation is CASSYFRVAEQFF.

This chain connects TRBV5-6 to TRBJ1-2; no clear D. Germline CDR1 reads SGHDT; CDR2 reads YYEEEE. Trimming took off 4 bases at V and 7 bases at J, with 17 bases between the two ends. The CDR3 contains 14 residues. CDR3 DNA sequence: TGTGCCAGCAGCCGCGGAAGGCCCTCTCCTGGCTACACCTTC. As protein: CASSRGRPSPGYTF.

This rearrangement joins TRBV18 to TRBJ2-7; D is uncertain. Germline CDR1 is KGHSH and CDR2 is LQKENI. V was pared by 3 bases and J by 0 bases, with 9 bases between. The CDR3 totals 14 residues. The CDR3 region is CASSPGAGSYEQYV. The DNA for the CDR3 is TGTGCCAGCTCACCCGGCGCAGGCTCCTACGAGCAGTACGTC.

CDR3 region: CASSTTRTGYNQPQHF. CDR3 DNA sequence: TGTGCCAGCAGTACGACGAGGACAGGGTACAATCAGCCCCAGCATTTT. The chain couples TRBV28 to TRBJ1-5, with 8 bases fitting TRBD1. CDR1 is MDHEN and CDR2 is SYDVKM in the germline V gene. V was pared by 5 bases and J by 3 bases, with 9 bases of the junction left unmatched. The length of the CDR3 is 16 residues.